The T cell receptor beta chain described here comes from a study of T cells expressing NK-cell markers. Overall study: The sequencing cohort of eight donors included seven HCMV-seropositive individuals and one seronegative individual. General observations from the study: In a group of 5 to 7 donors, dominant NKG2C+ clonotypes represented about 1.0-7.5% of CD8+ T cells.

Comments on this clonotype: No antigen is known for it.

The germline V gene has CDR1 MNHNS and CDR2 SASEGT. The CDR3 length is 14 residues. TCRdb re-called the 5' RACE reads; every CDR3 protein appears as one record, without DNA. The sample has 400,000 to 550,000 distinct CDR3 sequences. Material for sequencing was blood T cells: a sorted CD56 or NKG2C T cell subset, CD4+ or CD8+ T cells, or bulk PBMC T cells (not recorded which). The receptor was isolated from a woman between 18 and 70 years old in good health. The chain is built from TRBV6-1 and TRBJ2-7; TCRdb reports TRBD2, a call that lacks DNA to check it against. The CDR3 loop reads CASSPSSGGYEQYF.